The next 32 T cell receptor beta chains were all read from a single sample in a study of OX40 agonist ivuxolimab in advanced cancers. Data came from immunoSEQ multiplex PCR; TCRdb stores just in-frame clones and leaves some out. The table has 67,000 or so clones, roughly nine tenths seen once. The starting material was CD4+ or CD8+ T cells sorted from blood, obtained in a trial of the OX40 agonist ivuxolimab. These receptor sequences come from an adult with an advanced solid tumor such as melanoma, head and neck, liver or kidney cancer.

This chain links TRBV5-1 with TRBJ2-7; D tentatively reads TRBD1 or TRBD2 (5 bases each). Trimming pared 0 bases from V and 2 bases from J, leaving 12 bases between. The germline V gene has CDR1 SGHRS and CDR2 YFSETQ. CDR3 length equals 15 residues. This CDR3 reads CASSLGGTATYEQYF. The CDR3 coding sequence is TGCGCCAGCAGCTTGGGTGGGACGGCTACCTACGAGCAGTACTTC.

The V call is TRBV18, the J call TRBJ2-3, with D possibly TRBD2 on 6 matching bases. Trimming removed 0 bases at V and 4 bases at J, with 8 bases between. This CDR3 region has 14 residues. CDR1 KGHSH and CDR2 LQKENI come from the germline V gene. CDR3 in amino acids: CASSPPTGADTQYF. The DNA for the CDR3 is TGTGCCAGCTCACCACCCACGGGGGCAGATACGCAGTATTTT.

V gene TRBV30 combines with J gene TRBJ1-4; D is ambiguous. The germline V gene has CDR1 GTSNPN and CDR2 SVGIG (reference sequence). V was shortened by 1 base and J by 8 bases, with 11 bases between the two germline ends. The CDR3 sequence is 13 residues long. In nucleotides, the CDR3 is TGTGCCTGGAGTGGCCCGGGAAGGGAAAAACTGTTTTTT. Encoded protein: CAWSGPGREKLFF.

The chain joins TRBV13 to TRBJ2-1; D assignment may be TRBD1 or TRBD2 (5 bases each). The germline gives CDR1 PRHDT, CDR2 FYEKMQ (reference sequence). CDR3 length equals 15 residues. The ends were cut back, 3 bases at V and 4 bases at J, with 13 bases in the middle. The CDR3 is CASSFQMGEYNEQFF. The CDR3 nucleotides read TGTGCCAGCAGCTTCCAAATGGGGGAGTACAATGAGCAGTTCTTC.

The chain links TRBV28 to TRBJ2-3, with D tentatively TRBD2 (5 bases). Germline loops: CDR1 MDHEN, CDR2 SYDVKM. The CDR3 length is 12 residues. The V end was cut by 2 bases, the J end by 6 bases, with 6 bases between. The CDR3: CASSLQRDTQYF. The CDR3 DNA follows: TGTGCCAGCAGTTTACAGCGGGATACGCAGTATTTT.

The CDR3 is CASSSKGLRSSGNTIYF. CDR3 sequence (DNA): TGTGCCAGCAGTTCCAAAGGATTGCGATCCTCTGGAAACACCATATATTTT. The chain employs TRBV28 and TRBJ1-3, with D uncertain. CDR1 and CDR2 from the germline V gene are MDHEN and SYDVKM. This CDR3 is built from 17 residues. V was shortened by 4 bases and J by 0 bases, with 16 bases between the two germline ends.

The V and J genes are TRBV6-5 and TRBJ2-5, with D possibly TRBD1 on 6 matching bases. Germline assignment: CDR1 MNHEY and CDR2 SVGAGI. Trimming shortened V by 6 bases and J by 4 bases, and 15 bases separated the two germline ends. The CDR3 has 14 residues. The CDR3 nucleotides read TGTGCCAGCAGACGACAGGAGCTGACAGAGACCCAGTACTTC. Translated: CASRRQELTETQYF.

This chain links TRBV27 with TRBJ2-7, with D perhaps matching TRBD1 or TRBD2 (6 bases each). Trimming removed 3 bases from V and 4 bases from J, with 16 bases in between. This CDR3 is built from 15 residues. CDR1 MNHEY and CDR2 SMNVEV come from the germline V gene (reference sequence). Here the CDR3 reads CASSFRRGNKYEQYF. As DNA, the CDR3 is TGTGCCAGCAGTTTTAGGAGGGGGAATAAGTACGAGCAGTACTTC.

This clone qualifies as medium-sized. The identical CDR3 is also encoded by other nucleotide sequences in the sample. The rearrangement links TRBV6-4 to TRBJ1-1; possibly TRBD1 for D (6 bases). CDR1 is MRHNA and CDR2 is SNTAGT in the germline V gene. The CDR3 is 15 residues long. V was shortened by 3 bases and J by 4 bases, with 15 bases between the two germline ends. CDR3 in amino acids: CASSEVQGGGTEAFF. CDR3 in DNA: TGTGCCAGCAGTGAAGTACAGGGAGGGGGCACTGAAGCTTTCTTT.

The V call is TRBV19, the J call TRBJ2-7; 7 nucleotides align to TRBD1. From germline, CDR1 is LNHDA and CDR2 SQIVND (reference sequence). Trimming took 3 bases from V and 4 from J; bases not matched to a gene: 3. This CDR3 is built from 13 residues. CDR3 amino acids: CASSIIQGYEQYF. In nucleotides, the CDR3 is TGTGCCAGTAGTATTATACAGGGGTACGAGCAGTACTTC.

The chain employs TRBV19 and TRBJ2-1; TRBD2 agrees at 12 bases. The CDR3 totals 15 residues. V lost 2 bases and J lost 15; bases outside the gene matches: 11. From germline, CDR1 is LNHDA and CDR2 SQIVND (reference sequence). The CDR3 protein is CASSITRTSGAGRFF. CDR3 DNA: TGTGCCAGTAGTATAACCCGGACTAGCGGGGCGGGGCGGTTCTTC.

The rearrangement joins TRBV28 to TRBJ1-1, with D perhaps TRBD1 (5 bases). V was trimmed by 2 bases and J by 8 bases, leaving 12 bases between them. This CDR3 spans 13 amino acids. Germline V gene data show CDR1 as MDHEN and CDR2 as SYDVKM. DNA for the CDR3: TGTGCCAGCAGTTTAGCAGACAGATTCGAAGCTTTCTTT. The encoded protein is CASSLADRFEAFF. Complete variable domain (other parts from reference TRBV28 and TRBJ1-1): DVKVTQSSRYLVKRTGEKVFLECVQDMDHENMFWYRQDPGLGLRLIYFSYDVKMKEKGDIPEGYSVSREKKERFSLILESASTNQTSMYLCASSLADRFEAFFGQGTRLTVV.

This chain connects TRBV7-9 to TRBJ1-2; 9 bases map to TRBD1. Germline CDR1 reads SEHNR; CDR2 reads FQNEAQ (reference sequence). V dropped 2 bases and J dropped 6; count of bases not matched to a gene: 4. CDR3 size: 14 residues. CDR3 DNA: TGTGCCAGCAGCTTATTTGGACAGGGGAATGGCTACACCTTC. Translation: CASSLFGQGNGYTF.

V gene TRBV30 combines with J gene TRBJ2-3, with D uncertain. V shed 2 bases and J shed 4 bases, with 4 bases lying between them. Germline CDR1 reads GTSNPN; CDR2 reads SVGIG (reference sequence). CDR3 length: 11 amino acids. CDR3: CAWSIADTQYF. CDR3 nucleotide sequence: TGTGCCTGGAGTATCGCAGATACGCAGTATTTT. Full variable domain (rest looked up from reference TRBV30 and TRBJ2-3): SQTIHQWPATLVQPVGSPLSLECTVEGTSNPNLYWYRQAAGRGLQLLFYSVGIGQISSEVPQNLSASRPQDRQFILSSKKLLLSDSGFYLCAWSIADTQYFGPGTRLTVL.

V and J are TRBV20-1 and TRBJ2-3; no firm D call. Germline CDR1 reads DFQATT; CDR2 reads SNEGSKA (reference sequence). V was clipped by 6 bases and J by 8 bases, with 9 bases between them. The CDR3 spans 10 residues. CDR3 DNA: TGCAGTGCCAGCTCCGGTACGCAGTATTTT. The encoded protein is CSASSGTQYF.

This rearrangement joins TRBV15 to TRBJ1-1; D is uncertain. The V and J ends lost 4 bases and 5 bases respectively, with 11 bases between them. The CDR3 sequence is 13 residues long. The germline CDR1 and CDR2 sequences are LNHNV and YYDKDF (reference sequence). This CDR3 is CATSKPRGTEAFF. In DNA, the CDR3 is TGTGCCACCAGCAAGCCCCGGGGAACTGAAGCTTTCTTT.

This sequence joins TRBV7-9 and TRBJ1-2, with D unclear. Germline CDR1 reads SEHNR; CDR2 reads FQNEAQ (reference sequence). The CDR3 is 12 amino acids. V lost 5 bases to trimming and J lost 4 bases, with 8 bases between them. The CDR3 region is CASSEGSYGYTF. CDR3 nucleotide sequence: TGTGCCAGCAGCGAGGGCAGCTATGGCTACACCTTC.

This rearrangement joins TRBV6-1 to TRBJ2-7; D is ambiguous. V was pared by 6 bases and J by 12 bases, with 21 bases between. Germline assignment: CDR1 MNHNS and CDR2 SASEGT. The CDR3 is 13 residues long. This CDR3 is CASSPAQIRVPYF. DNA for the CDR3: TGTGCCAGCAGCCCCGCGCAGATTCGGGTCCCGTACTTC.

The chain joins TRBV30 to TRBJ1-3, with 10 bases aligning to TRBD1. J was trimmed by 7 bases and V by 0 bases; bases with no gene match: 3. Germline loops: CDR1 GTSNPN, CDR2 SVGIG (reference sequence). The CDR3 loop spans 14 amino acids. The CDR3 DNA is TGTGCCTGGAGTGTACCGGGACAGGGGAACACCATATATTTT. Translation: CAWSVPGQGNTIYF.

The count of this clone is one. CDR3 region: CASSTGTEVYGYTF. The CDR3 DNA reads TGTGCCAGCAGTACCGGGACGGAAGTTTATGGCTACACCTTC. This sequence joins TRBV28 and TRBJ1-2, with D possibly TRBD1 on 5 matching bases. Germline V gives CDR1 MDHEN, CDR2 SYDVKM. This CDR3 region has 14 residues. Trimming pared 5 bases from V and 5 bases from J, leaving 15 bases between.

This sequence joins TRBV18 and TRBJ2-5; D may correspond to TRBD1 or TRBD2 (5 bases each). The CDR3 has 14 amino acids. CDR1 and CDR2 (germline): KGHSH, LQKENI. The V and J ends lost 3 bases and 3 bases respectively, with 11 bases between them. CDR3 nucleotides: TGTGCCAGCTCACCGGCTGGGGGAAAAGAGACCCAGTACTTC. This sequence encodes CASSPAGGKETQYF.

This sequence joins TRBV30 and TRBJ1-2; 7 bases align to TRBD1. CDR1 and CDR2 (germline): GTSNPN, SVGIG (reference sequence). The CDR3 sequence is 13 residues long. V dropped 2 bases and J dropped 6; count of bases not matched to a gene: 6. The CDR3 DNA sequence: TGTGCCTGGAGTACACAGGGGACAGATGGCTACACCTTC. Residues: CAWSTQGTDGYTF.

This CDR3 reads CASSLSLAVLANEQFF. CDR3 in DNA: TGTGCCAGCAGCCTCTCCTTAGCGGTGCTGGCTAATGAGCAGTTCTTC. J is TRBJ2-1 and V is TRBV11-2; D is perhaps TRBD2 (6 bases). The CDR3 length is 16 residues. CDR1 SGHAT and CDR2 FQNNGV come from the germline V gene. Trimming cost V 5 bases and J 7 bases, with 21 bases left between them.

The chain recombines TRBV29-1 with TRBJ1-2; D uncertain. This CDR3 is 15 amino acids long. V lost 6 bases to trimming and J lost 0 bases, with 17 bases between them. Germline V gene sequence: CDR1 SQVTM, CDR2 ANQGSEA. The DNA for the CDR3 is TGCAGCGTAGAGCCTACTGATGGACCTAACTATGGCTACACCTTC. It is translated as CSVEPTDGPNYGYTF.

This sequence joins TRBV9 and TRBJ2-7; 7 bases align to TRBD2. The CDR3 spans 20 residues. Germline values: CDR1 SGDLS, CDR2 YYNGEE. The J segment lost 0 bases and the V segment lost 5 bases, leaving 23 bases of the junction unmatched. Here the CDR3 DNA reads TGTGCCAGCAGAGGACACTGGGGAGGGCCAAAAATACACCCCTCCTACGAGCAGTACTTC. As protein: CASRGHWGGPKIHPSYEQYF.

The chain employs TRBV5-4 and TRBJ2-4; either TRBD1 or TRBD2 may supply D (5 bases each). The CDR3 covers 16 residues. Germline-derived CDR1 and CDR2 are SGHNT and YYREEE (reference sequence). Trimming stripped 1 base from V and 3 bases from J, with 14 bases between. The CDR3 DNA reads as TGTGCCAGCAGCTTGACCGGGGACGTAGTCAAAAACATTCAGTACTTC. Translating gives CASSLTGDVVKNIQYF. The entire variable domain, with the rest obtained from reference TRBV5-4 and TRBJ2-4, is as follows: ETGVTQSPTHLIKTRGQQVTLRCSSQSGHNTVSWYQQALGQGPQFIFQYYREEENGRGNFPPRFSGLQFPNYSSELNVNALELDDSALYLCASSLTGDVVKNIQYFGAGTRLSVL.

The chain couples TRBV5-4 to TRBJ2-1, with D unresolved. The ends were cut back, 5 bases at V and 1 base at J, with 13 bases in the middle. The CDR3 length is 15 residues. Germline V gene lookup returns CDR1 SGHNT and CDR2 YYREEE (reference sequence). The CDR3 region has the DNA TGTGCCAGCAGTCAGGACGCGCGATCCTACAATGAGCAGTTCTTC. Amino acids: CASSQDARSYNEQFF.

The CDR3 nucleotides read TGTGCCAGCAGCCCTCAGGGGGCCCCTTTCGAAAAACTGTTTTTT. It encodes CASSPQGAPFEKLFF. The chain combines TRBV5-5 with TRBJ1-4; 8 nucleotides line up with TRBD1. Germline CDR1 is SGHKS and CDR2 is YYEKEE (reference sequence). The CDR3 has 15 residues. V shed 4 bases, J shed 8 bases, and the junction held 10 bases outside the gene matches.

The chain employs TRBV6-6 and TRBJ2-1; 9 nucleotides align to TRBD1. Germline assignment: CDR1 MNHNY and CDR2 SVGAGI (reference sequence). V dropped 6 bases and J dropped 7; count of bases not matched to a gene: 10. The CDR3 is made up of 15 amino acids. The CDR3 loop is CASSPPDRGWNEQFF. The CDR3 nucleotides read TGTGCCAGCAGCCCACCGGACAGGGGATGGAATGAGCAGTTCTTC.

About this clone: An end of the junction differs from the germline gene, which may be a read error. This specimen includes other DNA sequences encoding the same CDR3. The rearrangement links TRBV6-1 to TRBJ1-2, with D perhaps matching TRBD1 (5 bases). The CDR3 has 14 residues. The germline CDR1 and CDR2 sequences are MNHNS and SASEGT. The CDR3: CASSEHLRDGLPLF. The CDR3 DNA follows: TGTGCCAGCAGTGAGCACCTACGGGACGGCCTCCCGCTCTTC.

The V gene is TRBV9, the J gene TRBJ2-3, with D possibly matching TRBD2 (6 bases). The CDR3 totals 15 residues. The V gene's germline CDR1 is SGDLS and CDR2 YYNGEE. Trimming removed 1 base from V and 0 bases from J, with 9 bases in between. The CDR3 DNA reads as TGTGCCAGCAGCGTATTAGCGGAGAGCACAGATACGCAGTATTTT. Its translation is CASSVLAESTDTQYF.

CDR3 sequence reads: CASSLRRAQETQYF. In nucleotides, the CDR3 is TGTGCCAGCAGCTTACGCAGGGCCCAGGAGACCCAGTACTTC. This chain uses TRBV7-2 with TRBJ2-5, with D possibly TRBD1 on 5 matching bases. The germline CDR1 and CDR2 sequences are SGHTA and FQGNSA. Trimming left V 2 bases short and J 5 bases short, with 12 bases between. The CDR3 extends over 14 amino acids.